A single sample gave rise to the 20 T cell receptor beta chains below, sequenced in a study of T-cell memory formation after mild COVID-19. A single record per CDR3 protein comes from TCRdb applying MiXCR to the 5' RACE reads. The sample holds approximately 200,000 distinct CDR3 sequences, about a sixth seen once. Sequenced sample: PBMCs or a T cell subset sorted from them (not recorded which). Every receptor here comes from an adult woman who had mild COVID-19 (a few samples of this study predate the infection). Cell type and time point are not known.

This clonotype occurred a few times. The CDR3 here is CASAHYEQYF. CDR3 sequence (DNA): TGTGCTAGTGCTCACTACGAGCAGTACTTC. The rearrangement uses TRBV12-5 and TRBJ2-7; D gene ambiguous. V was pared by 7 bases and J by 3 bases, with 4 bases between. The CDR3 is 10 amino acids. CDR1 is LGHNT and CDR2 is FRNRAP in the germline V gene.

The rearrangement joins TRBV19 to TRBJ1-6; D call uncertain. CDR3 length equals 15 residues. Deletions cut 2 bases from V and 8 bases from J, with 13 bases between. Germline CDR1 and CDR2: LNHDA and SQIVND (reference sequence). The CDR3 DNA reads TGTGCCAGTAGTATAAGCGCAGGAATTGATTCACCCCTCCACTTT. Amino acids: CASSISAGIDSPLHF. The full variable domain, its missing parts supplied by reference TRBV19 and TRBJ1-6, is DGGITQSPKYLFRKEGQNVTLSCEQNLNHDAMYWYRQDPGQGLRLIYYSQIVNDFQKGDIAEGYSVSREKKESFPLTVTSAQKNPTAFYLCASSISAGIDSPLHFGNGTRLTVT.

The chain is built from TRBV25-1 and TRBJ2-7; possibly TRBD2 for D (7 bases). This CDR3 contains 13 residues. The germline V gene has CDR1 MGHDK and CDR2 SYGVNS. V lost 6 bases and J lost 6, with 15 bases in between. For the CDR3, the DNA is TGTGCCAGCAGCACCCCCGGGGGGCGCGAGCAGTACTTC. It yields the protein CASSTPGGREQYF.

The chain uses TRBV6-5 and TRBJ2-3, with 9 bases fitting TRBD2. After removal of 4 bases from V and 0 bases from J, the junction contained 5 bases not matched to a gene. Germline CDR1 is MNHEY and CDR2 is SVGAGI. The CDR3 loop spans 16 amino acids. CDR3 sequence reads: CASSFRAGGSTDTQYF. DNA for the CDR3: TGTGCCAGCAGTTTCCGAGCGGGGGGAAGCACAGATACGCAGTATTTT.

Only a few counts were recorded for this clonotype. The rearrangement uses TRBV12-3 or TRBV12-4 and TRBJ1-1; perhaps TRBD1 as D (6 bases). This CDR3 is 13 amino acids long. The ends were cut back, 6 bases at V and 5 bases at J, with 13 bases in the middle. The CDR3 loop reads CASSLNQGTEAFF. CDR3 sequence (DNA): TGTGCCAGCAGCCTTAATCAGGGGACTGAAGCTTTCTTT.

This rearrangement joins TRBV12-3 or TRBV12-4 to TRBJ1-5; possibly TRBD1 for D (5 bases). This CDR3 has 17 residues. Trimming took off 5 bases at V and 1 base at J, with 18 bases between the two ends. The CDR3 DNA follows: TGTGCCAGCAGTCCCGGGACGATTTCGACGAGCAATCAGCCCCAGCATTTT. It is translated as CASSPGTISTSNQPQHF.

This clonotype was seen many times. The V and J genes are TRBV6-5 and TRBJ2-3, with 7 bases lining up with TRBD2. The V and J ends lost 6 bases and 0 bases, in that order; junction bases with no gene match: 6. This CDR3 comprises 15 residues. Germline V gene data show CDR1 as MNHEY and CDR2 as SVGAGI. CDR3 loop: CASSLSGASTDTQYF. In DNA, the CDR3 is TGTGCCAGCAGCTTAAGCGGGGCTAGCACAGATACGCAGTATTTT.

This clonotype was found a few times. J is TRBJ1-3 and V is TRBV15; D gene uncertain. Trimming stripped 0 bases from V and 0 bases from J, with 12 bases between. CDR3 length: 17 amino acids. Germline V gene lookup returns CDR1 LNHNV and CDR2 YYDKDF (reference sequence). This CDR3 reads CATSRDRGRNSGNTIYF. In DNA, the CDR3 is TGTGCCACCAGCAGAGATCGCGGCAGGAACTCTGGAAACACCATATATTTT.

A few counts support this clonotype. V and J are TRBV7-2 and TRBJ2-7; possible D gene TRBD2, 5 bases. V lost 4 bases, J lost 1 base, and 11 bases lay in between. The CDR3 is 14 residues long. CDR1 and CDR2 from the germline V gene are SGHTA and FQGNSA. The CDR3 spells CASSSKTGSYEQYF. CDR3 in DNA: TGTGCCAGCAGCTCCAAGACGGGGTCCTACGAGCAGTACTTC.

This clonotype was picked up one time. The rearrangement links TRBV5-1 to TRBJ1-5, with 7 nucleotides matching TRBD1. Per germline, CDR1 SGHRS and CDR2 YFSETQ. The V gene end was trimmed by 0 bases and the J gene end by 4 bases; junction bases not matched to a gene: 10. This CDR3 comprises 17 residues. CDR3 amino acids: CASSLGAEGGANQPQHF. CDR3 nucleotide sequence: TGCGCCAGCAGCTTGGGTGCTGAAGGGGGCGCGAATCAGCCCCAGCATTTT.

The sample holds a few counts of this clonotype. CDR3 sequence reads: CASSLVGQKNTEAFF. DNA of the CDR3: TGTGCCAGCAGCTTAGTGGGGCAGAAGAACACTGAAGCTTTCTTT. The chain links TRBV7-9 to TRBJ1-1, with D possibly being TRBD1 (5 bases). The CDR3 loop spans 15 amino acids. Germline CDR1 SEHNR, CDR2 FQNEAQ (reference sequence). V shed 1 base and J shed 1 base, with 10 bases lying between them.

In this sample, this clonotype turned up many times. The chain uses TRBV12-3 or TRBV12-4 and TRBJ2-4, with TRBD1 matching over 9 bases. The CDR3 extends over 18 amino acids. J lost 0 bases, V lost 5 bases, and 11 bases had no gene match. The CDR3 nucleotides are TGTGCCAGCAGTCCGGGACAGGGTGGTGCCCTAGCCAAAAACATTCAGTACTTC. Translated, it gives CASSPGQGGALAKNIQYF.

This clonotype has at least ten counts. The genes are TRBV7-8 and TRBJ2-3; D is perhaps TRBD1 (6 bases). Germline CDR1 and CDR2: SGHVS and FQNEAQ. Trimming removed 2 bases at V and 0 bases at J, with 9 bases between. This CDR3 has 15 amino acids. The CDR3 protein is CASSLSGDSTDTQYF. CDR3 nucleotides: TGTGCCAGCAGCTTATCAGGGGACAGCACAGATACGCAGTATTTT. The variable domain in full, with the rest retrieved from reference TRBV7-8 and TRBJ2-3, is GAGVSQSPRYKVAKRGQDVALRCDPISGHVSLFWYQQALGQGPEFLTYFQNEAQLDKSGLPSDRFFAERPEGSVSTLKIQRTQQEDSAVYLCASSLSGDSTDTQYFGPGTRLTVL.

The chain combines TRBV9 with TRBJ2-7; TRBD1 or TRBD2 may be the D gene (5 bases each). The V end lost 0 bases, the J end lost 4 bases, and 11 bases lay between the germline ends. The germline CDR1 and CDR2 sequences are SGDLS and YYNGEE. This CDR3 is built from 14 residues. The CDR3 spells CASSVAWGIYEQYF. CDR3 nucleotides: TGTGCCAGCAGCGTAGCCTGGGGGATATACGAGCAGTACTTC.

This clonotype was counted a few times. The V and J genes are TRBV20-1 and TRBJ2-2; 8 bases agree with TRBD1. This CDR3 is built from 15 residues. Trimming cost V 0 bases and J 5 bases; bases outside gene matches: 5. CDR1 DFQATT and CDR2 SNEGSKA come from the germline V gene (reference sequence). The DNA of the CDR3 is TGCAGTGCTAGAGATGGACAGGGCGCTACCGGGGAGCTGTTTTTT. This codes for CSARDGQGATGELFF.

The genes are TRBV30 and TRBJ2-1; D is unresolved. This CDR3 spans 13 amino acids. Germline lookup yields CDR1 GTSNPN and CDR2 SVGIG (reference sequence). V was trimmed by 1 base and J by 9 bases, leaving 13 bases between them. CDR3 region: CAWSAIVNTEQFF. CDR3 sequence (DNA): TGTGCCTGGAGTGCTATAGTTAACACTGAGCAGTTCTTC.

The V call is TRBV6-6, the J call TRBJ1-2; 7 bases are shared with TRBD1. The junction had 8 bases not matched to a gene; V was cut back by 5 bases and J by 5 bases. Germline CDR1 reads MNHNY; CDR2 reads SVGAGI (reference sequence). The CDR3 has 14 amino acids. CDR3 sequence: CASSRPGTAYGYTF. The CDR3 nucleotides read TGTGCCAGCAGTCGACCCGGGACAGCATATGGCTACACCTTC.

The chain couples TRBV12-3 or TRBV12-4 to TRBJ2-6; D is unclear. The CDR3 sequence is 13 residues long. V lost 7 bases and J lost 3, with 7 bases in between. CDR3 in amino acids: CASTHRGANVLTF. The CDR3 region has the DNA TGTGCCAGCACACATCGTGGGGCCAACGTCCTGACTTTC.

This clonotype was counted a few times. V usage is TRBV6-2 or TRBV6-3 and J usage is TRBJ1-2; 11 nucleotides match TRBD1. The CDR3 length is 13 residues. Trimming at V came to 6 bases and at J to 7 bases, leaving 4 bases not matched to a gene. The germline CDR1 and CDR2 sequences are MNHEY and SVGEGT. In DNA form, the CDR3 reads TGTGCCAGCAGGCGGACAGGGGGCGGTGGCTACACCTTC. It codes for CASRRTGGGGYTF.

This clonotype was found a few times. The chain employs TRBV6-5 and TRBJ2-7; D gene ambiguous. The CDR3 contains 13 residues. Trimming took off 6 bases at V and 3 bases at J, with 12 bases between the two ends. The germline CDR1 and CDR2 sequences are MNHEY and SVGAGI. The CDR3 reads CASRNDIYYEQYF. The CDR3 region has the DNA TGTGCCAGCAGGAATGACATCTACTACGAGCAGTACTTC.